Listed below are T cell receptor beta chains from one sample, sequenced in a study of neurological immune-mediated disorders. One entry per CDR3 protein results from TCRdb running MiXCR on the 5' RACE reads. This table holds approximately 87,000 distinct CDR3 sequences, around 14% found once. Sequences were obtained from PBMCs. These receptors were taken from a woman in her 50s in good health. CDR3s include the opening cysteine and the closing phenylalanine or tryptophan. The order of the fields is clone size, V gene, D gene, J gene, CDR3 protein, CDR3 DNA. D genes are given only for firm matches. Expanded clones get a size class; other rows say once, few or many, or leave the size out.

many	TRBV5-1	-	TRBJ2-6	CASSLELGGANVLTF	TGCGCCAGCAGCTTGGAGCTAGGAGGGGCCAACGTCCTGACTTTC
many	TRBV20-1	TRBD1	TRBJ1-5	CSALRQGGVGPQHF	TGCAGTGCTTTACGACAGGGTGGGGTAGGGCCCCAGCATTTT
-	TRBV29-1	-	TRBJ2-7	CSVEGEYLPYEQYF	TGCAGCGTTGAAGGAGAATACCTCCCTTACGAGCAGTACTTC
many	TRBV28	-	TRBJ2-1	CASSARDTEFF	TGTGCCAGCAGTGCCCGGGACACGGAGTTCTTC
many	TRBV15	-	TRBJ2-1	CATSRDPMGTNEQFF	TGTGCCACCAGCAGAGACCCTATGGGGACCAATGAGCAGTTCTTC
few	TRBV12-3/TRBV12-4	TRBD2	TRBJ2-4	CASSLSSGLAKNIQYF	TGTGCCAGCAGTTTATCTAGCGGCTTAGCCAAAAACATTCAGTACTTC
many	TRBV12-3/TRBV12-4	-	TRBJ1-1	CASSFARTEAFF	TGTGCCAGCAGCTTCGCGCGGACTGAAGCTTTCTTT
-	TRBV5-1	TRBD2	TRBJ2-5	CASSLVPGTTHKEQYF	TGCGCCAGCAGCTTGGTACCCGGGACTACCCACAAAGAGCAGTACTTC
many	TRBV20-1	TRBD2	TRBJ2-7	CSAPDFSSGSNSYEQYF	TGCAGTGCCCCTGATTTCTCTAGCGGTTCTAACTCCTACGAGCAGTACTTC
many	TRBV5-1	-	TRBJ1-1	CASSPLQREDTEAFF	TGCGCCAGCAGCCCATTGCAGCGTGAGGACACTGAAGCTTTCTTT
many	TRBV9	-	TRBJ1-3	CASSKNPKHSGNTIYF	TGTGCCAGCAGCAAGAACCCGAAGCACTCTGGAAACACCATATATTTT
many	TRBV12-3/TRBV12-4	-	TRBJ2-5	CASSTTSRETQYF	TGTGCCAGCAGCACTACTAGTAGGGAGACCCAGTACTTC
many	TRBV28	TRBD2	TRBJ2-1	CASSLWGGSYNEQFF	TGTGCCAGCAGTTTATGGGGGGGGTCCTACAATGAGCAGTTCTTC
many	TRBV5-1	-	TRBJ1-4	CASSLGTGGPEKLFF	TGCGCCAGCAGCTTAGGTACGGGGGGCCCTGAAAAACTGTTTTTT
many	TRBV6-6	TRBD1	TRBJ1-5	CASSQTGGDQPQHF	TGTGCCAGCAGTCAAACAGGGGGGGATCAGCCCCAGCATTTT
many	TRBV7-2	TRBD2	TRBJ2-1	CASASGRQAYNEQFF	TGTGCCAGCGCAAGCGGGAGACAGGCCTACAATGAGCAGTTCTTC
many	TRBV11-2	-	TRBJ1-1	CASSLVIGATEAFF	TGTGCCAGCAGCTTAGTGATAGGGGCCACTGAAGCTTTCTTT
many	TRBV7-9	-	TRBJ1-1	CARSDDLNTEAFF	TGTGCCAGATCCGACGATTTGAACACTGAAGCTTTCTTT
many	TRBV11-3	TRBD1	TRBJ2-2	CASSLHGTGTGELFF	TGTGCCAGCAGCTTGCACGGGACAGGCACCGGGGAGCTGTTTTTT
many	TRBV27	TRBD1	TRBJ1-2	CASSLGQGRGYGYTF	TGTGCCAGCAGTTTGGGACAGGGCAGGGGGTATGGCTACACCTTC
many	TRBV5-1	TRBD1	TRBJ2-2	CASSYGTGGNTGELFF	TGCGCCAGCAGCTACGGGACAGGGGGGAACACCGGGGAGCTGTTTTTT
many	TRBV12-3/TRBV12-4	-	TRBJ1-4	CASAFTGTNNEKLFF	TGTGCCAGCGCCTTCACCGGGACAAACAATGAAAAACTGTTTTTT
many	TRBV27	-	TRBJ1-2	CASSPYFGGDYGYTF	TGTGCCAGCAGTCCTTATTTTGGCGGGGACTATGGCTACACCTTC
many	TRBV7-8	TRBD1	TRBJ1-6	CASSHRPIRTGYNSPLHF	TGTGCCAGCAGTCATAGGCCGATTCGGACAGGGTATAATTCACCCCTCCACTTT
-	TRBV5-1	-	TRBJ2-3	CASSLARGRDTQYF	TGCGCCAGCAGCCTGGCCCGGGGGAGAGATACGCAGTATTTT
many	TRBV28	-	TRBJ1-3	CASSLAADSGNTIYF	TGTGCCAGCAGTTTGGCGGCAGACTCTGGAAACACCATATATTTT
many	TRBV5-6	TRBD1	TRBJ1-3	CASSRGPPGTAGNTIYF	TGTGCCAGCAGTCGAGGACCCCCCGGGACAGCAGGAAACACCATATATTTT
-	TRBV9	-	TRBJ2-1	CASSPLAARSYNEQFF	TGTGCCAGCAGCCCTCTAGCTGCCCGGAGCTACAATGAGCAGTTCTTC
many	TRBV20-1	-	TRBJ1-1	CSAKEGNTEAFF	TGCAGTGCAAAGGAGGGGAACACTGAAGCTTTCTTT
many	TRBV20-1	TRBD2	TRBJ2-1	CSASGTSGREQFF	TGCAGTGCTAGTGGGACTAGCGGTCGTGAGCAGTTCTTC
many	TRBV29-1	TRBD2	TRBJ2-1	CSVGTSGRRFIYNEQFF	TGCAGCGTCGGGACTAGCGGGAGACGGTTTATCTACAATGAGCAGTTCTTC
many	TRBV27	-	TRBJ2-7	CASSLSPSGYEQYF	TGTGCCAGCAGTTTATCGCCCTCCGGGTACGAGCAGTACTTC
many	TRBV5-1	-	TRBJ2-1	CASSRGSTDEQFF	TGCGCCAGCAGCAGAGGGTCAACCGATGAGCAGTTCTTC
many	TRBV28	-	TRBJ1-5	CASSSGGSGIANQPQHF	TGTGCCAGCAGTTCGGGAGGGTCAGGGATAGCCAATCAGCCCCAGCATTTT
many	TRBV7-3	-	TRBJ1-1	CASSLILSADTLNMNTEAFF	TGTGCCAGCAGCTTAATTCTATCCGCAGATACATTAAATATGAACACTGAAGCTTTCTTT
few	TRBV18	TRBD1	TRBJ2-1	CASSPTGGGFSYNEQFF	TGTGCCAGCTCACCGACAGGGGGCGGGTTCTCCTACAATGAGCAGTTCTTC
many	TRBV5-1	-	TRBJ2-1	CASSYYSSYNEQFF	TGCGCCAGCAGCTACTACAGCTCCTACAATGAGCAGTTCTTC
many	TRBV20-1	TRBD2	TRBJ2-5	CSALGSGGQETQYF	TGCAGTGCCTTGGGTAGCGGGGGACAAGAGACCCAGTACTTC
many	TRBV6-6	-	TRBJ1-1	CASSYQYAVGSTEAFF	TGTGCCAGCAGTTACCAATATGCCGTAGGGTCGACTGAAGCTTTCTTT
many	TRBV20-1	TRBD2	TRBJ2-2	CSARAGTSEGTGELFF	TGCAGTGCTAGAGCCGGGACTAGCGAGGGCACCGGGGAGCTGTTTTTT
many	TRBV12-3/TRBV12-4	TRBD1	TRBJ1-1	CASSRDRYTEAFF	TGTGCCAGCAGCCGGGACAGATACACTGAAGCTTTCTTT
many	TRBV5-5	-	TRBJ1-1	CASRSWRYTEAFF	TGTGCCAGCAGGTCGTGGCGGTACACTGAAGCTTTCTTT
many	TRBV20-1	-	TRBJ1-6	CSARDQQGGGDSPLHF	TGCAGTGCTAGAGATCAACAGGGAGGCGGGGATTCACCCCTCCACTTT